Listed here is a single TCR beta chain. This sample was taken from a study of blood T cell repertoires in COVID-19. Data came from immunoSEQ multiplex PCR; TCRdb stores just in-frame clones and leaves some out. The sample holds around 100,000 clones, 85% to 95% seen once. Sample: peripheral blood. The clonotype was recovered from a man aged 50-59 years with active COVID-19.

The chain's CDR3 is CASSYSYRKNTGELFF. CDR3 nucleotides: TGTGCCAGCAGTTACTCGTACAGGAAGAACACCGGGGAGCTGTTTTTT. The genes are TRBV6-5 and TRBJ2-2; possible D gene TRBD1, 5 bases. V lost 0 bases to trimming and J lost 1 base, with 9 bases between them. The germline V gene has CDR1 MNHEY and CDR2 SVGAGI. The CDR3 totals 16 residues.